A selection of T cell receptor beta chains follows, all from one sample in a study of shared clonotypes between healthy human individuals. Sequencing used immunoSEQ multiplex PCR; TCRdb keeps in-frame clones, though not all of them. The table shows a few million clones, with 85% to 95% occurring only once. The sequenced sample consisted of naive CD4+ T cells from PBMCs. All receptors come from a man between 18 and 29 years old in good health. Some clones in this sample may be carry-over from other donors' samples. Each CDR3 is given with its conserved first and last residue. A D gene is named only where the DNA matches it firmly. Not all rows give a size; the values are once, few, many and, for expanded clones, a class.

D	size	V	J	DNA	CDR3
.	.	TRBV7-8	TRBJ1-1	TGTGCCAGCAGCCTCCCGGGCAGGGAAGCTTTCTTT	CASSLPGREAFF
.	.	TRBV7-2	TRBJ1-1	TGTGCCAGCAGCTTAGCCGGACATAAGAACACTGAAGCTTTCTTT	CASSLAGHKNTEAFF
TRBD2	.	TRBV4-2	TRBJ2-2	TGTGCCAGCAGCCAAGGTGGCGGGAGGGGCACCGGGGAGCTGTTTTTT	CASSQGGGRGTGELFF
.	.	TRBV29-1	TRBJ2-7	TGCAGCGTTGGACACCTGCCCTACGAGCAGTACTTC	CSVGHLPYEQYF
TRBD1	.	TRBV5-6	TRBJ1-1	TGTGCCAGCAGGTCCAGGGGGGTAGGAACTGAAGCTTTCTTT	CASRSRGVGTEAFF
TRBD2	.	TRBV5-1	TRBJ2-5	TGCGCCAGCAGCTTGGAGGGACTAGCGGGAGGAGAGACCCAGTACTTC	CASSLEGLAGGETQYF
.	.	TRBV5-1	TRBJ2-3	TGCGCCAGCAGCCCAGCGGACCTAGCCTTCACAGATACGCAGTATTTT	CASSPADLAFTDTQYF
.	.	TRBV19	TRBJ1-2	TGTGCCAGTAGCAACTATGGCTACACCTTC	CASSNYGYTF
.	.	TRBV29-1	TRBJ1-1	TGCAGCGTTTCTGGGTCGGTCACTGAAGCTTTCTTT	CSVSGSVTEAFF
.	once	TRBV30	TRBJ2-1	TGTGCCTGGATCGGGGGAGGCTACAATGAGCAGTTCTTC	CAWIGGGYNEQFF
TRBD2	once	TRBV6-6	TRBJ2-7	TGTGCCAGCAGTTACTCGAGTAGCGGGAGCTACGAGCAGTACTTC	CASSYSSSGSYEQYF
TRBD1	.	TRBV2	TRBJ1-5	TGTGCCAGCACCCGGACAGGGGGCGACCAGCCCCAGCATTTT	CASTRTGGDQPQHF
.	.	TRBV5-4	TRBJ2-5	TGTGCCAGCAGCTTGGAACAGCCGTCGAACCAGTACTTC	CASSLEQPSNQYF
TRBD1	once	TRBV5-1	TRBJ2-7	TGCGCCAGCAGCCCCGGACAGGTCTCCTACGAGCAGTACTTC	CASSPGQVSYEQYF
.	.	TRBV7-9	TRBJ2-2	TGTGCCAGCAGTGCCCCTAGGAACACCGGGGAGCTGTTTTTT	CASSAPRNTGELFF
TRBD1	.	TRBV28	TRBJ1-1	TGTGCCAGCAGTTGGGGACAGGGACCTGAAGCTTTCTTT	CASSWGQGPEAFF
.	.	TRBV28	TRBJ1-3	TGTGCCAGCAGTTACCCCGGGGGTTTCAAATCTGGAAACACCATATATTTT	CASSYPGGFKSGNTIYF
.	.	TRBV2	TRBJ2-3	TGTGCCAGCAGTGAAGGGGTGGGACGGCGCACAGATACGCAGTATTTT	CASSEGVGRRTDTQYF
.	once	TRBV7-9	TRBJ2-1	TGTGCCAGCAGCGCGGGAACCTCCTACAATGAGCAGTTCTTC	CASSAGTSYNEQFF
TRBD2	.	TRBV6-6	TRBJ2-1	TGTGCCACCGCGGGGGGCTACAATGAGCAGTTCTTC	CATAGGYNEQFF
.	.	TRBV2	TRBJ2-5	TGTGCCAGCAGGCGAACCGGGACAACTCAAGAGACCCAGTACTTC	CASRRTGTTQETQYF
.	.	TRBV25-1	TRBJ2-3	TGTGCCAGCAGTGAATTCACTGACCCGACTCCCACAGATACGCAGTATTTT	CASSEFTDPTPTDTQYF
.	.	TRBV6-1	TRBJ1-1	TGTGCCAGCAGTGAACACACTAAGAACACTGAAGCTTTCTTT	CASSEHTKNTEAFF
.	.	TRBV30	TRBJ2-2	TGTGCCTGGAGTCCTACTAGACCCGGGGAGCTGTTTTTT	CAWSPTRPGELFF
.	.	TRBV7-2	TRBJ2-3	TGTGCCAGCAGCCCGACAGGTCGTAGCACAGATACGCAGTATTTT	CASSPTGRSTDTQYF
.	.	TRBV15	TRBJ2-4	TGTGCCACCAGCAGGGGCAGCATTCAGTACTTC	CATSRGSIQYF
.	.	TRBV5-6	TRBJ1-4	TGTGCCAGCAGCTTGGGGACTAATGAAAAACTGTTTTTT	CASSLGTNEKLFF
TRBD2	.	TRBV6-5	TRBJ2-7	TGTGCCAGCAGTTACTCGTTAGCGGGACGCTACGAGCAGTACTTC	CASSYSLAGRYEQYF
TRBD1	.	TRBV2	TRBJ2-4	TGTGGGACAGGGTTTGTTGCCAAAAACATTCAGTACTTC	CGTGFVAKNIQYF
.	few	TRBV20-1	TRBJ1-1	TGCAGTGCTCCCTATGGCACTGAAGCTTTCTTT	CSAPYGTEAFF
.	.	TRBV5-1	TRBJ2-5	TGCGCCAGCAGCAGTCCGGAGACCCAGTACTTC	CASSSPETQYF
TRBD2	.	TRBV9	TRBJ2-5	TGTGCCAGCAGCGTAAGGGAGGGATGGCAATATGGAGAGACCCAGTACTTC	CASSVREGWQYGETQYF
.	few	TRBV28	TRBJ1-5	TGTGCCAGCAGTTTAGGGGGGAGTAGCAATCAGCCCCAGCATTTT	CASSLGGSSNQPQHF
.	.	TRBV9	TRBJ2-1	TGTGCCAGCAGCGTAGCGCTCGCGCTAGCCGATGAGCAGTTCTTC	CASSVALALADEQFF
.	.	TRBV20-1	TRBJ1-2	TGCAGTGCTAGTGTGGCGGGTGGCTACACCTTC	CSASVAGGYTF
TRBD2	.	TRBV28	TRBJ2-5	TGTGCCAGCAGTCCATTCCCGTTACTAGCGGGGAAAGAGACCCAGTACTTC	CASSPFPLLAGKETQYF
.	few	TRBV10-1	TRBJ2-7	TGCGCCAGCAGTGGAGGGCAGATCTACGAGCAGTACTTC	CASSGGQIYEQYF
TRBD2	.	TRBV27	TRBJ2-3	TGTGCCAGCAAACCCCTCGGGACTAGCAGCACAGATACGCAGTATTTT	CASKPLGTSSTDTQYF
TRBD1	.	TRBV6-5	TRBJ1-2	TGTGCCAGCAGTTCCGACAGGGACTATGGCTACACCTTC	CASSSDRDYGYTF
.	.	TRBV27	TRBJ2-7	TGTGCCAGCAGGTCGTACAGAGACTACGAGCAGTACTTC	CASRSYRDYEQYF
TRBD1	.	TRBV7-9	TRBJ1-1	TGTGCCAGCACGAGGGACAGAGAAGCTTTCTTT	CASTRDREAFF
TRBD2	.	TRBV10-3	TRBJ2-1	TGTGCCATCGGTCGCGGGGGGTCCTACAATGAGCAGTTCTTC	CAIGRGGSYNEQFF
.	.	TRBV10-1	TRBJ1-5	TGCGCCAGCAGGGAGGGCATGTCAGGGCCGGATCATTTT	CASREGMSGPDHF
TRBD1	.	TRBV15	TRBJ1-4	TGTGCCACCAGCTCCGGGACAGGGATTAAAAAACTGTTTTTT	CATSSGTGIKKLFF
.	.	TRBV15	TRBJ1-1	TGTGCCACCAGCAGAGATCTCAATGAAGCTTTCTTT	CATSRDLNEAFF
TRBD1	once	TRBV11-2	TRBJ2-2	TGTGCCAGCAGCTTAGGGACAGGGGCCACCGGGGAGCTGTTTTTT	CASSLGTGATGELFF
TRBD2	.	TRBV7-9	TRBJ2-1	TGTGCCAGCAGCTTAGCGATGGTCACTAGCGGGGGTAATGAGCAGTTCTTC	CASSLAMVTSGGNEQFF